One T cell receptor (beta chain) is described in this entry. What it binds is not known. V lost 3 bases and J lost 4; bases outside the gene matches: 4. CDR3 length equals 13 residues. Germline lookup yields CDR1 DFQATT and CDR2 SNEGSKA (reference sequence). The data derive from a study of breast tumors, draining lymph nodes, adjacent tissues. Study observations and caveats: Most tumor T cells seemingly derive from lymph node, then expand in tumor. Tumor and nontumor repertoires were significantly more similar in luminal-like than in basal-like breast cancer. Tumor TCR diversity was below lymph nodes but above nontumor tissue.

TCRdb reprocessed the multiplex PCR reads via MiXCR and lists one record per CDR3 protein. The repertoire holds 30,000 to 40,000 distinct CDR3 sequences, with roughly 69% as singletons. The rearrangement links TRBV20-1 to TRBJ2-5; 8 bases map to TRBD1. This receptor was identified in a female donor with breast cancer. Some clones in this sample may be carry-over from other donors' samples. The material sequenced was breast tumor tissue. This CDR3 reads CSASSRGRETQYF. In nucleotides, the CDR3 is TGCAGTGCTAGTAGCAGGGGGCGAGAGACCCAGTACTTC.